This T cell receptor beta chain was documented in a study of sequential checkpoint blockade in melanoma. Profiled with immunoSEQ multiplex PCR; TCRdb holds only in-frame clones, not every one. The repertoire consists of about 29,000 clones, with roughly 81% occurring once and the leading ten covering 22%. Germline CDR1 and CDR2: ENHRY and SYGVKD. The CDR3 runs to 15 residues. V lost 2 bases and J 1 base, leaving 9 bases between the germline ends. Described treatment: randomized to nivolumab then ipilimumab (arm A) or the reverse (arm B). This sequence originates from a human donor with melanoma. The J gene is TRBJ1-5, the V gene TRBV10-3, with no clear D. The sequenced sample was CD8+ T cells sorted from blood (inferred from file names), obtained from a patient given nivolumab and ipilimumab in sequence. The DNA for the CDR3 is TGTGCCATCAGTGAGGGCCAGTTAAGCAATCAGCCCCAGCATTTT. Translation gives CAISEGQLSNQPQHF.